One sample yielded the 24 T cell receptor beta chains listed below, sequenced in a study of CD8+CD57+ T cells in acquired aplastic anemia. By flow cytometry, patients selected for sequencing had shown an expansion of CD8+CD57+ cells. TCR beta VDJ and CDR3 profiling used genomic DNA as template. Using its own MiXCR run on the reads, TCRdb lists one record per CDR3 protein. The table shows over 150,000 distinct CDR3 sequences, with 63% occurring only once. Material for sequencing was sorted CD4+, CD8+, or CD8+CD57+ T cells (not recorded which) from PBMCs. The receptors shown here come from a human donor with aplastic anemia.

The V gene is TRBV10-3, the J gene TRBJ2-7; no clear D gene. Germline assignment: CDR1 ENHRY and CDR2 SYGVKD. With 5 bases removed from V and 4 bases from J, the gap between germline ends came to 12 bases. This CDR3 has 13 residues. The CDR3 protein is CAISSDGSYEQYF. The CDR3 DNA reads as TGTGCCATCAGTTCAGACGGCAGTTACGAGCAGTACTTC.

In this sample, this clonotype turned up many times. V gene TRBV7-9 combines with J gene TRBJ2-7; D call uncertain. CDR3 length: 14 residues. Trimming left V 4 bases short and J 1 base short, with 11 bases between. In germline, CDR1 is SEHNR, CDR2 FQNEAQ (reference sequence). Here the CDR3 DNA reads TGTGCCAGCAGCTCCGACATATCGTCCTACGAGCAGTACTTC. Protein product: CASSSDISSYEQYF.

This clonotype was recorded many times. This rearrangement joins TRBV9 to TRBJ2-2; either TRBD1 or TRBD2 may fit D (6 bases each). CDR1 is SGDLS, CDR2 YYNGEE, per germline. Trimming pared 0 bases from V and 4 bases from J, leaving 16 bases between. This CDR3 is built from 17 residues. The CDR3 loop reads CASSVAGWGAGTGELFF. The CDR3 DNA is TGTGCCAGCAGCGTAGCGGGATGGGGGGCGGGCACCGGGGAGCTGTTTTTT.

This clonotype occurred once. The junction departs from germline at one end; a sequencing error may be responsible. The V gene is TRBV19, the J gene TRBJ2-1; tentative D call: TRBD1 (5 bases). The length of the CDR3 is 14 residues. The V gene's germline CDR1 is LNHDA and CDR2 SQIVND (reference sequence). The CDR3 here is CASSNQGWYSEQFF. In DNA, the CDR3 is TGTGCCAGTAGTAACCAGGGTTGGTACAGTGAGCAGTTCTTC.

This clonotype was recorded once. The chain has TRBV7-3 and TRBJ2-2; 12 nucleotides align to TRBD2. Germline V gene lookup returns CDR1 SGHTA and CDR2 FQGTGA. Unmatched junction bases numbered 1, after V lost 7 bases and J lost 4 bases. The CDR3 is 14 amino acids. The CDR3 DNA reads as TGTGCCAGCAAACTAGCGGGGGGCACCGGGGAGCTGTTTTTT. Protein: CASKLAGGTGELFF.

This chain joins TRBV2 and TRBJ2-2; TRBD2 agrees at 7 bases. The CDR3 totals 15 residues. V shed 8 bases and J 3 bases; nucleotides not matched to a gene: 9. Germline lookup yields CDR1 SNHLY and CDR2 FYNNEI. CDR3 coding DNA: TGTGCCAGCTCGGAGGGTCTAGCGGACACCGGGGAGCTGTTTTTT. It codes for CASSEGLADTGELFF.

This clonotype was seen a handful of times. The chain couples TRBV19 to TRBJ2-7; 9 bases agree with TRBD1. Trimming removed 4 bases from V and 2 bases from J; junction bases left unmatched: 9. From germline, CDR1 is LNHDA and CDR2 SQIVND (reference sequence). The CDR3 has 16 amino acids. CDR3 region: CASSTLRQGGTYEQYF. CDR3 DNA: TGTGCCAGTAGTACCCTCCGACAGGGGGGAACCTACGAGCAGTACTTC.

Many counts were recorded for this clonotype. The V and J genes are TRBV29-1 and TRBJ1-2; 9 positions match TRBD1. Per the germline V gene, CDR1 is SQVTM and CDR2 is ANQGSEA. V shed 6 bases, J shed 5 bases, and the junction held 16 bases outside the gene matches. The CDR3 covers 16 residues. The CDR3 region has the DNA TGCAGCGTATCGGGATCACCGGGACAGGGCCCTTATGGCTACACCTTC. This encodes CSVSGSPGQGPYGYTF. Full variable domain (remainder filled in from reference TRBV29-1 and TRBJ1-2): SAVISQKPSRDICQRGTSLTIQCQVDSQVTMMFWYRQQPGQSLTLIATANQGSEATYESGFVIDKFPISRPNLTFSTLTVSNMSPEDSSIYLCSVSGSPGQGPYGYTFGSGTRLTVV.

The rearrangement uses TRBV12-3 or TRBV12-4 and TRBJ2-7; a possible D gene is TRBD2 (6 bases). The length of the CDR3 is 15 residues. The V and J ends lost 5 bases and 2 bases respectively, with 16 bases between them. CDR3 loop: CASSKQRPGAYEQYF. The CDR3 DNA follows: TGTGCCAGCAGTAAACAACGTCCGGGAGCCTACGAGCAGTACTTC.

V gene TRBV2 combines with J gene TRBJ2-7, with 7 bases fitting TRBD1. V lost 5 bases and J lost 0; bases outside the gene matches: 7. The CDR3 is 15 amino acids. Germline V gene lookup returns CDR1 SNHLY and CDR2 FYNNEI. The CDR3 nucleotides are TGTGCCAGCAGTTCGGACAGGATGTACTCCTACGAGCAGTACTTC. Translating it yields CASSSDRMYSYEQYF.

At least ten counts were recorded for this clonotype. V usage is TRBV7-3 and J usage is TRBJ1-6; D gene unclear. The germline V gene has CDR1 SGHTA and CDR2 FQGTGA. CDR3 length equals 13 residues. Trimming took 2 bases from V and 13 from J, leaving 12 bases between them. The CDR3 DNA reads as TGTGCCAGCAGCTTAGGAGGGTCCGATCCCCTCCACTTT. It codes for CASSLGGSDPLHF.

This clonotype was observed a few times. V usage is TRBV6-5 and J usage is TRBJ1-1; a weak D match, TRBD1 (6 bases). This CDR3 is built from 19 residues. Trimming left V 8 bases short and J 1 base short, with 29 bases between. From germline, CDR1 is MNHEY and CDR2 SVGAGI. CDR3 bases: TGTGCCAGCTTACCATCATGGAGGATAGGTCCGGGACAGAACACTGAAGCTTTCTTT. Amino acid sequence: CASLPSWRIGPGQNTEAFF.

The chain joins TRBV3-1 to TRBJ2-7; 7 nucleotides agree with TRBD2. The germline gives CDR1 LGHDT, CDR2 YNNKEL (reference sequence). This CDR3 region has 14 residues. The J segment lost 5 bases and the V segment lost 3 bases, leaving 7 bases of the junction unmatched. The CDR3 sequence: CASSHDGRTNEQYF. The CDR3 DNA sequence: TGTGCCAGCAGCCACGACGGGAGGACCAACGAGCAGTACTTC.

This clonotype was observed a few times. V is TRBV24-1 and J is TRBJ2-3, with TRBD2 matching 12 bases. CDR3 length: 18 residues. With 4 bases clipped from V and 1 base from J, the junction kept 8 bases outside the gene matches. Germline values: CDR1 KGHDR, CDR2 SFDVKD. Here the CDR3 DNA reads TGTGCCACCAGTGAACCTAGCGGGGGGGCCGTGGGCACAGATACGCAGTATTTT. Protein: CATSEPSGGAVGTDTQYF.

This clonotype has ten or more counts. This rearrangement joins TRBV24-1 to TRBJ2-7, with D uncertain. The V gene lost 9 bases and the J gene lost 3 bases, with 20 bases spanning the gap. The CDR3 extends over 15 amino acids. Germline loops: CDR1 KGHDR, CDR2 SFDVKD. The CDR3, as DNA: TGTGCCACCCCGTCCCCCGGGCAGGCCAACTACGAGCAGTACTTC. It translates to CATPSPGQANYEQYF.

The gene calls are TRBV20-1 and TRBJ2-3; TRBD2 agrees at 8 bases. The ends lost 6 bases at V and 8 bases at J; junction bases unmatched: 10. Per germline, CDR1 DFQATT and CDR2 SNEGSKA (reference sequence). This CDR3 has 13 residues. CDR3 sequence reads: CSANPSLAGTQYF. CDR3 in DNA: TGCAGTGCCAACCCCTCTCTAGCGGGTACGCAGTATTTT.

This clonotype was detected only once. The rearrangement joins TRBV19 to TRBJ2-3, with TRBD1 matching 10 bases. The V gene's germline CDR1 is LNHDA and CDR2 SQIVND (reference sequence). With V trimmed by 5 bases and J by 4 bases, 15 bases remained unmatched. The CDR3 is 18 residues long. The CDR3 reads CASSSMKWTGGGSDTQYF. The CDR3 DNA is TGTGCCAGTAGTTCGATGAAGTGGACAGGGGGTGGGTCAGATACGCAGTATTTT.

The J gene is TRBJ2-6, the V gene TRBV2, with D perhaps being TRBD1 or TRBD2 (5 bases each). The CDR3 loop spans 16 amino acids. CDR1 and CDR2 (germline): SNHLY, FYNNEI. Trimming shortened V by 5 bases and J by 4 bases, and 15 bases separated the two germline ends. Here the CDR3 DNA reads TGTGCCAGCAGTTCCGGGACGACGGGCGGGGCCAACGTCCTGACTTTC. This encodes CASSSGTTGGANVLTF. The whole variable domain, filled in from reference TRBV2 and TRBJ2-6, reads EPEVTQTPSHQVTQMGQEVILRCVPISNHLYFYWYRQILGQKVEFLVSFYNNEISEKSEIFDDQFSVERPDGSNFTLKIRSTKLEDSAMYFCASSSGTTGGANVLTFGAGSRLTVL.

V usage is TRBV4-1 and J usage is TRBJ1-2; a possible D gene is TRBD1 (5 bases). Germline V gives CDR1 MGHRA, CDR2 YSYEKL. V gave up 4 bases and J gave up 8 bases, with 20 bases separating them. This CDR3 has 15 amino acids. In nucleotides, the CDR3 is TGCGCCAGCAGCCGATCGGGGACCCAACTGGGGGGCTACACCTTC. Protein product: CASSRSGTQLGGYTF.

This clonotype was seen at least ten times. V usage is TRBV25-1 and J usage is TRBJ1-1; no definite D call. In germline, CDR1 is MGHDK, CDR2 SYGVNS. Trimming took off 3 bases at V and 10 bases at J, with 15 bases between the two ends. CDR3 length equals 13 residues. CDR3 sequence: CASSDPDLGGAFF. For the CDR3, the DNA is TGTGCCAGCAGTGACCCTGACCTGGGAGGAGCTTTCTTT.

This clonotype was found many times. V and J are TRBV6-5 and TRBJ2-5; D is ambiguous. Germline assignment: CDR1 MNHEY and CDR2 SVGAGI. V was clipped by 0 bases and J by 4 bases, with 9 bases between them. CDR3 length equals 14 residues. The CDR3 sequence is CASSYSPVGETQYF. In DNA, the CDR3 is TGTGCCAGCAGTTACTCGCCAGTTGGAGAGACCCAGTACTTC.

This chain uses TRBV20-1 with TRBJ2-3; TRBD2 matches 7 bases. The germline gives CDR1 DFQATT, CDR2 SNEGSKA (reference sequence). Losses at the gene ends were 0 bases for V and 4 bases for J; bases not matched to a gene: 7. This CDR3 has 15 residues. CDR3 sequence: CSAREQRGKSDTQYF. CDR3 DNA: TGCAGTGCTAGAGAACAGCGGGGAAAGTCAGATACGCAGTATTTT.

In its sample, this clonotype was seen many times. The CDR3 DNA reads as TGCGCCAGCAGCCAAGGGGGCGGAACAGGAGCCTACAATGAGCAGTTCTTC. Amino acids: CASSQGGGTGAYNEQFF. V gene TRBV4-1 combines with J gene TRBJ2-1, with a tentative D call TRBD1 (5 bases). The V gene lost 1 base and the J gene lost 2 bases, with 15 bases spanning the gap. CDR1 is MGHRA and CDR2 is YSYEKL in the germline V gene. The CDR3 runs 17 residues.

The CDR3 sequence is CAISEGLAAPYNEQFF. The CDR3 DNA reads TGTGCCATCAGTGAAGGACTAGCGGCTCCCTACAATGAGCAGTTCTTC. The chain combines TRBV10-3 with TRBJ2-1, with 10 bases aligning to TRBD2. The CDR3 has 16 amino acids. J gave up 2 bases and V 3 bases, and 4 bases lay outside the gene matches. The V gene's germline CDR1 is ENHRY and CDR2 SYGVKD.